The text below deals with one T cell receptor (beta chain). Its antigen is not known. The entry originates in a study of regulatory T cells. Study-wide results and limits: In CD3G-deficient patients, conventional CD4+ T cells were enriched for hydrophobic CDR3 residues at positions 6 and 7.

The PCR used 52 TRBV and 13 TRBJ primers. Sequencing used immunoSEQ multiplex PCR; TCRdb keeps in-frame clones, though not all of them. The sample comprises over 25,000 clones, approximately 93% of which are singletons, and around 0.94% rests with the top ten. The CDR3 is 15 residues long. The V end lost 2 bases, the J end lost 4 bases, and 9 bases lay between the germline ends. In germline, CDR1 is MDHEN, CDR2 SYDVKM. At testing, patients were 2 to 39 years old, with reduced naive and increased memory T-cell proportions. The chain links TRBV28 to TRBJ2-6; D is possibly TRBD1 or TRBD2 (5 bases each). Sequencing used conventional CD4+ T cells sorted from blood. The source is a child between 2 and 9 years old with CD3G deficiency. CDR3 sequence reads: CASSLRGNGANVLTF. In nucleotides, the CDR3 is TGTGCCAGCAGTTTACGGGGCAACGGGGCCAACGTCCTGACTTTC.